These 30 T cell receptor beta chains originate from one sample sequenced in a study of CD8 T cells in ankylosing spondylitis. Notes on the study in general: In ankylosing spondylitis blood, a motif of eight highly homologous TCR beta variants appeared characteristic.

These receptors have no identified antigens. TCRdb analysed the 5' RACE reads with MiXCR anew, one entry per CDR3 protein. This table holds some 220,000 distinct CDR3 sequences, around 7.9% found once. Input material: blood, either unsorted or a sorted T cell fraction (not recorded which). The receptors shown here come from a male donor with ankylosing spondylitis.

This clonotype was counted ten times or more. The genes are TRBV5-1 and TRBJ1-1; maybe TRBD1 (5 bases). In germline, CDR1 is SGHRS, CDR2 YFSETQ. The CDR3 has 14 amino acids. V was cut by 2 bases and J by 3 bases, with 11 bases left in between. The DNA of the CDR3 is TGCGCCAGCAGCTTCGGCAGGGTGGACACTGAAGCTTTCTTT. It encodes CASSFGRVDTEAFF.

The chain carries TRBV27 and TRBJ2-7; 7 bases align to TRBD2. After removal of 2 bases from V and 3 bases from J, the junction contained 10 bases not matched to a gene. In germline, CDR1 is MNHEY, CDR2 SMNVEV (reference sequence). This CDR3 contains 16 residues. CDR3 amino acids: CASSLIRSGGLYEQYF. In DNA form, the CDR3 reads TGTGCCAGCAGTTTAATAAGGTCGGGGGGTCTCTACGAGCAGTACTTC.

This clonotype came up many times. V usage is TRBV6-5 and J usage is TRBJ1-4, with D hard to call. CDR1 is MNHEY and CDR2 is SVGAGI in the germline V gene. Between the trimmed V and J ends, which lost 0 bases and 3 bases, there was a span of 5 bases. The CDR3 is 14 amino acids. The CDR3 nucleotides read TGTGCCAGCAGTTACTCGAAACCTAATGAAAAACTGTTTTTT. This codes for CASSYSKPNEKLFF.

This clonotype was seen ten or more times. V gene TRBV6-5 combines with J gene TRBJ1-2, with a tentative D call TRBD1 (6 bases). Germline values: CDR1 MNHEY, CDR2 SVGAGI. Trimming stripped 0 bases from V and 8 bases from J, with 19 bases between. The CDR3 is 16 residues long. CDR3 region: CASSYSRRSGAEGYTF. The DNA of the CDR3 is TGTGCCAGCAGTTACTCGCGTCGGTCAGGGGCAGAAGGCTACACCTTC.

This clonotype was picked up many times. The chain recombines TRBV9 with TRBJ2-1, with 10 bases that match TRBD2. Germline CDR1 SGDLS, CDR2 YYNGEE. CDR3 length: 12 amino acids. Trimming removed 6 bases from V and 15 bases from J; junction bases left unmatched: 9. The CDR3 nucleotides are TGTGCCAGCAAAGGTCTCAGCGGGGGGGTGTTCTTC. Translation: CASKGLSGGVFF.

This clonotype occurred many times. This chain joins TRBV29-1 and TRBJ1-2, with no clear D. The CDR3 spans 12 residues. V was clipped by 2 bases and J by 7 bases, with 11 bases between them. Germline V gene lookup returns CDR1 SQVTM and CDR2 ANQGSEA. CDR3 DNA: TGCAGCGTTGAACATACGAAAAGTGGCTACACCTTC. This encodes CSVEHTKSGYTF. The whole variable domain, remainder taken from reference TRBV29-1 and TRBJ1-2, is SAVISQKPSRDICQRGTSLTIQCQVDSQVTMMFWYRQQPGQSLTLIATANQGSEATYESGFVIDKFPISRPNLTFSTLTVSNMSPEDSSIYLCSVEHTKSGYTFGSGTRLTVV.

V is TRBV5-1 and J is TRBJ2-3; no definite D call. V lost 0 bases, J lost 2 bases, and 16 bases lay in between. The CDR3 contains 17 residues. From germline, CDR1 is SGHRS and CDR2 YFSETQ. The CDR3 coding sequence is TGCGCCAGCAGCTTGGTCCCTATGGACGGCCCCACAGATACGCAGTATTTT. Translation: CASSLVPMDGPTDTQYF.

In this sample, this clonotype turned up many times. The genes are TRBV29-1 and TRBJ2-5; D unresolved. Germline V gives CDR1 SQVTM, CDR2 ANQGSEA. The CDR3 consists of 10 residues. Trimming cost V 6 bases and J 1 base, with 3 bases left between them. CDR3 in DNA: TGCAGCGTACTCCAAGAGACCCAGTACTTC. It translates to CSVLQETQYF.

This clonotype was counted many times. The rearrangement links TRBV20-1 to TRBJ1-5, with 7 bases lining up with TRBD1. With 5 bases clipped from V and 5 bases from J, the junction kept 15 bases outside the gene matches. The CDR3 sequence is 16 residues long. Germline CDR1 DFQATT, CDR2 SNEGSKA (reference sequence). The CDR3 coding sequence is TGCAGTGCTGTCGCCCTCGGGACAGAAGTGGATCAGCCCCAGCATTTT. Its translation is CSAVALGTEVDQPQHF.

In nucleotides, the CDR3 is TGCAGTGCTAAGACCCTTCAGGGGGGTCTAGGCGAGCAGTACTTC. This codes for CSAKTLQGGLGEQYF. This sequence joins TRBV20-1 and TRBJ2-7; weak D call: TRBD1 (7 bases). Germline V lookup: CDR1 DFQATT, CDR2 SNEGSKA (reference sequence). V was shortened by 4 bases and J by 6 bases, with 22 bases between the two germline ends. This CDR3 spans 15 amino acids.

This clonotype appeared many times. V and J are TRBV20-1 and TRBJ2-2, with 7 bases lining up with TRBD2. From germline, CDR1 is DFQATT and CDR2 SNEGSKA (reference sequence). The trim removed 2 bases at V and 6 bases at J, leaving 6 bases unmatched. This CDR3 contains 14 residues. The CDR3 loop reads CSARPFGGAGELFF. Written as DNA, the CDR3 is TGCAGTGCTAGACCCTTTGGGGGGGCCGGGGAGCTGTTTTTT.

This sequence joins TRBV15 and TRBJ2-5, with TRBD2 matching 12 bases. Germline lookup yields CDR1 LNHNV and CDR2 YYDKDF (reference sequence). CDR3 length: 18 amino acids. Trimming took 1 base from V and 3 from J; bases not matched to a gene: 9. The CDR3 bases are TGTGCCACCAGCAGAGTTAGTCTAGCGGGAGGGCACAAAGAGACCCAGTACTTC. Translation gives CATSRVSLAGGHKETQYF.

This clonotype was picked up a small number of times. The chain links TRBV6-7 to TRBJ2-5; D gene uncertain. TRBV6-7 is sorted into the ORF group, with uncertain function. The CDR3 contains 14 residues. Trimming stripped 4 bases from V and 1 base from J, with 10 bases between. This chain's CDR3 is CASSSQLTQETQYF. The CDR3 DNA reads TGTGCCAGCAGTTCACAGCTCACCCAAGAGACCCAGTACTTC.

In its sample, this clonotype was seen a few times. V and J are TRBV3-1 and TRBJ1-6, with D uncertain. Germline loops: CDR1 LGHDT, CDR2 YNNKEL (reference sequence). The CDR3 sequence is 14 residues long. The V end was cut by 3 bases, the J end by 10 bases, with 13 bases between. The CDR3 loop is CASSQDPAFSPLHF. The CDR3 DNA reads TGTGCCAGCAGCCAGGACCCCGCATTCTCACCCCTCCACTTT.

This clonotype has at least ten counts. The CDR3 bases are TGTGCCAGCAGCCCGGTGGGAGCGGGGGTCCAAGAGACCCAGTACTTC. Translated, it gives CASSPVGAGVQETQYF. The genes are TRBV5-6 and TRBJ2-5, with 8 bases fitting TRBD2. Germline V gene sequence: CDR1 SGHDT, CDR2 YYEEEE. V shed 4 bases, J shed 1 base, and the junction held 9 bases outside the gene matches. This CDR3 region has 16 residues.

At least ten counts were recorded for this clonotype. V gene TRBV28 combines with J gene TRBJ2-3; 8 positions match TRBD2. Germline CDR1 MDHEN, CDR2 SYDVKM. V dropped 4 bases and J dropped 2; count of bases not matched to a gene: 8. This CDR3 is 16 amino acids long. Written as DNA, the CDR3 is TGTGCCAGCAGTTCTTCCGGGACTAGTGACACAGATACGCAGTATTTT. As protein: CASSSSGTSDTDTQYF.

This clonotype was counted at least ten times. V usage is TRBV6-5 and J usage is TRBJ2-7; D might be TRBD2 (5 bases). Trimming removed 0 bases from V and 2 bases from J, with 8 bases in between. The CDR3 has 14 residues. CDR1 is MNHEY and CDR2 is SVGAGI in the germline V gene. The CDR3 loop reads CASSYSGEAYEQYF. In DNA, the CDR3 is TGTGCCAGCAGTTACTCGGGAGAGGCCTACGAGCAGTACTTC.

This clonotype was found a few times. The CDR3 loop reads CASSLRRGPETQYF. The CDR3 DNA follows: TGCGCCAGCAGCTTGCGCAGGGGGCCGGAGACCCAGTACTTC. The chain joins TRBV5-1 to TRBJ2-5; 8 bases fit TRBD1. The germline V gene encodes CDR1 SGHRS and CDR2 YFSETQ. The V gene end was trimmed by 1 base and the J gene end by 5 bases; junction bases not matched to a gene: 4. The CDR3 covers 14 residues.

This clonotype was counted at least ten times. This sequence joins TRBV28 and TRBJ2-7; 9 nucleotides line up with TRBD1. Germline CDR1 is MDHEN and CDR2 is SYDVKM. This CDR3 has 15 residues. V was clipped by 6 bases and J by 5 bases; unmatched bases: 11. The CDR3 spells CASSRAGTGKNEQYF. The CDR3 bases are TGTGCCAGCAGCCGAGCCGGGACAGGGAAAAACGAGCAGTACTTC. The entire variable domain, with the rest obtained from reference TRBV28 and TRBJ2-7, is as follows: DVKVTQSSRYLVKRTGEKVFLECVQDMDHENMFWYRQDPGLGLRLIYFSYDVKMKEKGDIPEGYSVSREKKERFSLILESASTNQTSMYLCASSRAGTGKNEQYFGPGTRLTVT.

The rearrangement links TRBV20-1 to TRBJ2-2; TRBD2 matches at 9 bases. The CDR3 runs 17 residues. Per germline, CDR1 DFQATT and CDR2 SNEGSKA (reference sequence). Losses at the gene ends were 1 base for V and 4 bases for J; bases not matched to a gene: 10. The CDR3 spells CSARVGTGTSTTGELFF. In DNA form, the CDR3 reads TGCAGTGCTAGAGTCGGTACCGGGACTAGCACCACCGGGGAGCTGTTTTTT.

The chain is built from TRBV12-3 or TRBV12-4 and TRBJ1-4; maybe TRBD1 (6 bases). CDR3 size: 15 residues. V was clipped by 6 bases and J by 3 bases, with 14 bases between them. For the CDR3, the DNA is TGTGCCAGCAGGACTCTACAGGGCCCTAATGAAAAACTGTTTTTT. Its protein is CASRTLQGPNEKLFF.

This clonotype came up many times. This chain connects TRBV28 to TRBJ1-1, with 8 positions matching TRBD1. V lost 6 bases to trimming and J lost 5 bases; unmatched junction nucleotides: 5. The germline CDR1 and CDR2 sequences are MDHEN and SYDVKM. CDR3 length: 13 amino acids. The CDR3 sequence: CASSLRGRTEAFF. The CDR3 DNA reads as TGTGCCAGCAGCCTCAGGGGGCGAACTGAAGCTTTCTTT. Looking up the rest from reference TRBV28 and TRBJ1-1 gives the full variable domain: DVKVTQSSRYLVKRTGEKVFLECVQDMDHENMFWYRQDPGLGLRLIYFSYDVKMKEKGDIPEGYSVSREKKERFSLILESASTNQTSMYLCASSLRGRTEAFFGQGTRLTVV.

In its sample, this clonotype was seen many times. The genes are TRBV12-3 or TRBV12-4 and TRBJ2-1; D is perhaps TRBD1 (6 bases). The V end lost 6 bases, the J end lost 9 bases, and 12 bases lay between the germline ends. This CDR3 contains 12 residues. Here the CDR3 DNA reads TGTGCCAGCAGCCCCACAGGGATTGAGCAGTTCTTC. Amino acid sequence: CASSPTGIEQFF.

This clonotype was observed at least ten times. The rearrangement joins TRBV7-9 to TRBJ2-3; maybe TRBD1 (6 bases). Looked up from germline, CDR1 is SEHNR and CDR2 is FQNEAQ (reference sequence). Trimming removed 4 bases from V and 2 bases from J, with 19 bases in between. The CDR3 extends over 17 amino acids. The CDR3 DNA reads TGTGCCAGCAGCTCACGATTCCGGACAGAATACACAGATACGCAGTATTTT. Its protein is CASSSRFRTEYTDTQYF. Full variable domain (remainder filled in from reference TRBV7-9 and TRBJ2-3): DTGVSQNPRHKITKRGQNVTFRCDPISEHNRLYWYRQTLGQGPEFLTYFQNEAQLEKSRLLSDRFSAERPKGSFSTLEIQRTEQGDSAMYLCASSSRFRTEYTDTQYFGPGTRLTVL.

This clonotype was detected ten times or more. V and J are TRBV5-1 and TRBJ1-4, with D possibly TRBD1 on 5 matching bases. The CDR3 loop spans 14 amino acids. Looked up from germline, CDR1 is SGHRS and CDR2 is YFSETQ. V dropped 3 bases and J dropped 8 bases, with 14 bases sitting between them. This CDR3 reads CASSSGTLGEKLFF. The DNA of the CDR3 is TGCGCCAGCAGCTCGGGGACCCTTGGGGAAAAACTGTTTTTT.

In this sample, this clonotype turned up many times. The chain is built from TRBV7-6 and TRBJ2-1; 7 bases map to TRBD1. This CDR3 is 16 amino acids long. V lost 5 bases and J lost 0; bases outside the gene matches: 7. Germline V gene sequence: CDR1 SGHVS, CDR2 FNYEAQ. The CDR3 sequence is CASSPRQGSSYNEQFF. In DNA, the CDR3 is TGTGCCAGCAGCCCCCGACAGGGTTCCTCCTACAATGAGCAGTTCTTC.

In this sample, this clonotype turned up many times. DNA of the CDR3: TGCGCCAGCTCGGACCCCGGTAGCACAGATACGCAGTATTTT. Amino acids: CASSDPGSTDTQYF. The chain uses TRBV4-3 and TRBJ2-3; the D is unclear. The CDR3 runs to 14 residues. The ends were cut back, 8 bases at V and 0 bases at J, with 12 bases in the middle. Germline loops: CDR1 LGHNA, CDR2 YSLEER.

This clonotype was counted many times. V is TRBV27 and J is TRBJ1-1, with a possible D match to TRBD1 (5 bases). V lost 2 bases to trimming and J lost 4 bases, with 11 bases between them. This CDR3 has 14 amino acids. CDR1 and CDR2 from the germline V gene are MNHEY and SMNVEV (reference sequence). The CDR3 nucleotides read TGTGCCAGCAGTTTAACAGGTGCGACCACTGAAGCTTTCTTT. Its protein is CASSLTGATTEAFF.

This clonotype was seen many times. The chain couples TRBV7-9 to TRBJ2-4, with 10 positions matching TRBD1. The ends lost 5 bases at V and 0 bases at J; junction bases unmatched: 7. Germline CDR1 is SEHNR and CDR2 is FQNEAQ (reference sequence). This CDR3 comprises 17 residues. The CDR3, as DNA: TGTGCCAGCAGCCCTGGGACAGGGGAGAAAGCCAAAAACATTCAGTACTTC. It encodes CASSPGTGEKAKNIQYF.

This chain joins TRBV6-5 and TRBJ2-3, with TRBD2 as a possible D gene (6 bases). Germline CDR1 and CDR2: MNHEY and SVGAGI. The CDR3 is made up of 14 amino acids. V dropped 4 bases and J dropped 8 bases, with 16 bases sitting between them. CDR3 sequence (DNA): TGTGCCAGCAGTTCGGGGGTTAGTGCAGCTACGCAGTATTTT. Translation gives CASSSGVSAATQYF.